The 22 T cell receptor beta chains listed next were all sequenced from one sample in a study of cytomegalovirus exposure and HLA in healthy donors. 13 Jbeta primers and 60 Vbeta primers were used for the PCR. The assay was immunoSEQ multiplex PCR, and TCRdb's table has in-frame clones only and misses some. Of tens of thousands of clones listed, around 85% are singletons. The sequencing sample was made of PBMCs. The source is a woman aged 45 to 65 in good health and CMV-seronegative.

V is TRBV6-5 and J is TRBJ2-4; D not certain. This CDR3 is 15 amino acids long. The ends were cut back, 0 bases at V and 2 bases at J, with 8 bases in the middle. Per the germline V gene, CDR1 is MNHEY and CDR2 is SVGAGI. CDR3 protein: CASSYSKTPKNIQYF. In DNA form, the CDR3 reads TGTGCCAGCAGTTACTCGAAAACACCCAAAAACATTCAGTACTTC.

A word on this clone: The junction shows a germline mismatch at one end, possibly a read error. This chain joins TRBV5-1 and TRBJ2-1; TRBD1 aligns across 9 bases. This CDR3 comprises 12 residues. The germline V gene encodes CDR1 SGHRS and CDR2 YFSETQ. The CDR3 DNA follows: TGCGCCAGCAGCTTGCAGGACAGGGGAAAAATCTTC. Translating it yields CASSLQDRGKIF.

Points on this clone: The conserved phenylalanine or tryptophan normally closing the CDR3 is absent here, so this likely arose from a read error. V usage is TRBV29-1 and J usage is TRBJ2-7, with 11 nucleotides matching TRBD2. The V segment lost 5 bases and the J segment 2 bases; nucleotides outside the gene matches: 5. In germline, CDR1 is SQVTM, CDR2 ANQGSEA. The CDR3 covers 14 residues. The CDR3 loop is CSVLTSGSTYEQYL. The CDR3 DNA reads as TGCAGCGTTCTCACTAGCGGGAGCACCTACGAGCAGTACCTC.

The gene calls are TRBV19 and TRBJ1-1; a weak D match, TRBD1 (6 bases). The CDR3 sequence is 19 residues long. The V end lost 3 bases, the J end lost 2 bases, and 25 bases lay between the germline ends. The germline V gene encodes CDR1 LNHDA and CDR2 SQIVND (reference sequence). For the CDR3, the DNA is TGTGCCAGTAGTATCGGGTATCTTCTGGGGACAACCTACAACACTGAAGCTTTCTTT. Translation gives CASSIGYLLGTTYNTEAFF.

The chain carries TRBV5-5 and TRBJ1-2; D might be TRBD1 (6 bases). CDR3 length equals 15 residues. Trimming left V 1 base short and J 3 bases short, with 13 bases between. From germline, CDR1 is SGHKS and CDR2 YYEKEE (reference sequence). The CDR3 DNA is TGTGCCAGCAGCTTGTCAGGGGTCGGGGACTATGGCTACACCTTC. The encoded protein is CASSLSGVGDYGYTF.

The chain has TRBV9 and TRBJ1-4, with TRBD1 identical over 7 bases. The germline V gene has CDR1 SGDLS and CDR2 YYNGEE. V shed 0 bases and J 8 bases; nucleotides not matched to a gene: 4. This CDR3 comprises 14 residues. The CDR3 sequence: CASSVGDRDEKLFF. The DNA for the CDR3 is TGTGCCAGCAGCGTAGGAGACAGGGACGAAAAACTGTTTTTT.

The chain links TRBV7-2 to TRBJ2-3, with D possibly matching TRBD2 (6 bases). The CDR3 extends over 15 amino acids. Per germline, CDR1 SGHTA and CDR2 FQGNSA. The V end lost 4 bases, the J end lost 2 bases, and 13 bases lay between the germline ends. The chain's CDR3 is CASSSPRRDTDTQYF. CDR3 DNA sequence: TGTGCCAGCAGCTCCCCTAGGCGGGACACAGATACGCAGTATTTT. The complete variable domain, with remaining parts taken from reference TRBV7-2 and TRBJ2-3, reads GAGVSQSPSNKVTEKGKDVELRCDPISGHTALYWYRQSLGQGLEFLIYFQGNSAPDKSGLPSDRFSAERTGGSVSTLTIQRTQQEDSAVYLCASSSPRRDTDTQYFGPGTRLTVL.

The V and J genes are TRBV5-4 and TRBJ2-1; 13 nucleotides match TRBD2. Germline values: CDR1 SGHNT, CDR2 YYREEE (reference sequence). The CDR3 covers 15 residues. Trimming cost V 3 bases and J 7 bases; bases outside gene matches: 4. In nucleotides, the CDR3 is TGTGCCAGCAGCTCGGGACTAGCGGGACTTAATGAGCAGTTCTTC. Translation: CASSSGLAGLNEQFF.

The count of this clone is one. Here the CDR3 DNA reads TGTGCCAGCAGAGGACTAGCGGGGGGTAGTGGGGAGCTGTTTTTT. As protein: CASRGLAGGSGELFF. This sequence joins TRBV2 and TRBJ2-2; 14 bases fit TRBD2. V shed 6 bases, J shed 8 bases, and the junction held 5 bases outside the gene matches. CDR3 length: 15 amino acids. Germline V gene data show CDR1 as SNHLY and CDR2 as FYNNEI.

This chain joins TRBV25-1 and TRBJ1-1; 7 nucleotides agree with TRBD1. CDR1 and CDR2 (germline): MGHDK, SYGVNS. The CDR3 covers 14 residues. The J segment lost 7 bases and the V segment lost 2 bases, leaving 7 bases of the junction unmatched. The CDR3, as DNA: TGTGCCAGCAGTGAACCCTTTCGACAGGGTGAAGCTTTCTTT. Protein product: CASSEPFRQGEAFF.

This chain connects TRBV7-6 to TRBJ2-1; D unclear. Germline lookup yields CDR1 SGHVS and CDR2 FNYEAQ. This CDR3 comprises 13 residues. V lost 1 base and J 4 bases, leaving 5 bases between the germline ends. The chain's CDR3 is CASSLEQYNEQFF. For the CDR3, the DNA is TGTGCCAGCAGCTTAGAACAATACAATGAGCAGTTCTTC.

This rearrangement joins TRBV14 to TRBJ1-1; 7 bases map to TRBD1. Germline lookup yields CDR1 SGHDN and CDR2 FVKESK. CDR3 length equals 14 residues. Germline trimming cut 4 bases from V and 6 bases from J; bases unmatched to any gene: 8. The CDR3 here is CASSLRGLVAEAFF. The CDR3 nucleotides are TGTGCCAGCAGCCTCAGGGGGTTAGTCGCTGAAGCTTTCTTT.

The V and J genes are TRBV15 and TRBJ1-1; D is unresolved. V was cut by 3 bases and J by 1 base, with 15 bases left in between. Germline-derived CDR1 and CDR2 are LNHNV and YYDKDF (reference sequence). The CDR3 has 16 residues. The CDR3 region is CATSSEARMKNTEAFF. As DNA, the CDR3 is TGTGCCACCAGCAGCGAAGCTAGAATGAAGAACACTGAAGCTTTCTTT.

The chain joins TRBV18 to TRBJ1-2; D perhaps matches TRBD1 (5 bases). The germline V gene encodes CDR1 KGHSH and CDR2 LQKENI. The CDR3 has 14 amino acids. V shed 6 bases and J shed 4 bases, with 15 bases lying between them. For the CDR3, the DNA is TGTGCCAGCTCCAATAAAGACAGCCCCTATGGCTACACCTTC. Protein product: CASSNKDSPYGYTF. Full variable domain (outside the CDR3, taken from reference TRBV18 and TRBJ1-2): NAGVMQNPRHLVRRRGQEARLRCSPMKGHSHVYWYRQLPEEGLKFMVYLQKENIIDESGMPKERFSAEFPKEGPSILRIQQVVRGDSAAYFCASSNKDSPYGYTFGSGTRLTVV.

The chain links TRBV15 to TRBJ2-2, with D tentatively TRBD2 (5 bases). The CDR3 has 15 residues. The germline gives CDR1 LNHNV, CDR2 YYDKDF (reference sequence). Trimming stripped 0 bases from V and 3 bases from J, with 8 bases between. CDR3 amino acids: CATSRDLGDTGELFF. Here the CDR3 DNA reads TGTGCCACCAGCAGAGATCTGGGAGACACCGGGGAGCTGTTTTTT.

V is TRBV19 and J is TRBJ1-5; D uncertain. Per the germline V gene, CDR1 is LNHDA and CDR2 is SQIVND (reference sequence). This CDR3 has 16 amino acids. Trimming shortened V by 2 bases and J by 4 bases, and 15 bases separated the two germline ends. CDR3 in DNA: TGTGCCAGTAGTATAACTCTGGGAGGGAGGAATCAGCCCCAGCATTTT. It specifies CASSITLGGRNQPQHF.

The chain has TRBV5-6 and TRBJ2-5, with a weak D call TRBD1 (6 bases). The V gene's germline CDR1 is SGHDT and CDR2 YYEEEE. Trimming removed 4 bases from V and 1 base from J, with 11 bases in between. The CDR3 covers 14 residues. CDR3 sequence reads: CASSARQVQETQYF. The DNA of the CDR3 is TGTGCCAGCAGCGCCAGACAGGTCCAAGAGACCCAGTACTTC.

This chain links TRBV11-2 with TRBJ2-1; D is perhaps TRBD2 (6 bases). Per germline, CDR1 SGHAT and CDR2 FQNNGV. This CDR3 is 15 amino acids long. Trimming shortened V by 5 bases and J by 4 bases, and 15 bases separated the two germline ends. The CDR3 reads CASSGGSGAYNEQFF. For the CDR3, the DNA is TGTGCCAGCAGCGGGGGTAGCGGAGCTTACAATGAGCAGTTCTTC.

This chain joins TRBV18 and TRBJ2-1, with 15 bases fitting TRBD2. The J segment lost 7 bases and the V segment lost 0 bases, leaving 4 bases of the junction unmatched. Germline CDR1 reads KGHSH; CDR2 reads LQKENI. The CDR3 extends over 17 amino acids. CDR3 region: CASSPPGLAGGNNEQFF. The CDR3 coding sequence is TGTGCCAGCTCACCACCCGGACTAGCGGGAGGGAATAATGAGCAGTTCTTC.

This clone was observed a single time. The chain uses TRBV18 and TRBJ2-7; TRBD2 is a possible D gene (8 bases). Germline assignment: CDR1 KGHSH and CDR2 LQKENI. This CDR3 has 16 amino acids. V lost 3 bases and J 5 bases, leaving 20 bases between the germline ends. In nucleotides, the CDR3 is TGTGCCAGCTCACCCCTACGAGCGGGGGACAGCGACGAGCAGTACTTC. This sequence encodes CASSPLRAGDSDEQYF. Full variable domain (remainder filled in from reference TRBV18 and TRBJ2-7): NAGVMQNPRHLVRRRGQEARLRCSPMKGHSHVYWYRQLPEEGLKFMVYLQKENIIDESGMPKERFSAEFPKEGPSILRIQQVVRGDSAAYFCASSPLRAGDSDEQYFGPGTRLTVT.

The V and J genes are TRBV7-9 and TRBJ2-7, with TRBD1 matching over 7 bases. The germline V gene encodes CDR1 SEHNR and CDR2 FQNEAQ (reference sequence). The length of the CDR3 is 15 residues. V was pared by 3 bases and J by 5 bases, with 10 bases of the junction left unmatched. The CDR3 DNA follows: TGTGCCAGCAGCTTCCGGGACAGTTTATTTGACGAGCAGTACGTC. It is translated as CASSFRDSLFDEQYV.

Turning to this clone: No DNA is shown, since the ends of the CDR3 on it are uncertain; the CDR3 is the one TCRdb lists. The genes are TRBV12-2 and TRBJ2-7; TRBD2, the table's D call, was not compared with the DNA. TRBV12-2 is described as a pseudogene. The CDR3 length is 18 residues, termini included. Here the CDR3 reads CASRSRFGGGTSTYEQYV.